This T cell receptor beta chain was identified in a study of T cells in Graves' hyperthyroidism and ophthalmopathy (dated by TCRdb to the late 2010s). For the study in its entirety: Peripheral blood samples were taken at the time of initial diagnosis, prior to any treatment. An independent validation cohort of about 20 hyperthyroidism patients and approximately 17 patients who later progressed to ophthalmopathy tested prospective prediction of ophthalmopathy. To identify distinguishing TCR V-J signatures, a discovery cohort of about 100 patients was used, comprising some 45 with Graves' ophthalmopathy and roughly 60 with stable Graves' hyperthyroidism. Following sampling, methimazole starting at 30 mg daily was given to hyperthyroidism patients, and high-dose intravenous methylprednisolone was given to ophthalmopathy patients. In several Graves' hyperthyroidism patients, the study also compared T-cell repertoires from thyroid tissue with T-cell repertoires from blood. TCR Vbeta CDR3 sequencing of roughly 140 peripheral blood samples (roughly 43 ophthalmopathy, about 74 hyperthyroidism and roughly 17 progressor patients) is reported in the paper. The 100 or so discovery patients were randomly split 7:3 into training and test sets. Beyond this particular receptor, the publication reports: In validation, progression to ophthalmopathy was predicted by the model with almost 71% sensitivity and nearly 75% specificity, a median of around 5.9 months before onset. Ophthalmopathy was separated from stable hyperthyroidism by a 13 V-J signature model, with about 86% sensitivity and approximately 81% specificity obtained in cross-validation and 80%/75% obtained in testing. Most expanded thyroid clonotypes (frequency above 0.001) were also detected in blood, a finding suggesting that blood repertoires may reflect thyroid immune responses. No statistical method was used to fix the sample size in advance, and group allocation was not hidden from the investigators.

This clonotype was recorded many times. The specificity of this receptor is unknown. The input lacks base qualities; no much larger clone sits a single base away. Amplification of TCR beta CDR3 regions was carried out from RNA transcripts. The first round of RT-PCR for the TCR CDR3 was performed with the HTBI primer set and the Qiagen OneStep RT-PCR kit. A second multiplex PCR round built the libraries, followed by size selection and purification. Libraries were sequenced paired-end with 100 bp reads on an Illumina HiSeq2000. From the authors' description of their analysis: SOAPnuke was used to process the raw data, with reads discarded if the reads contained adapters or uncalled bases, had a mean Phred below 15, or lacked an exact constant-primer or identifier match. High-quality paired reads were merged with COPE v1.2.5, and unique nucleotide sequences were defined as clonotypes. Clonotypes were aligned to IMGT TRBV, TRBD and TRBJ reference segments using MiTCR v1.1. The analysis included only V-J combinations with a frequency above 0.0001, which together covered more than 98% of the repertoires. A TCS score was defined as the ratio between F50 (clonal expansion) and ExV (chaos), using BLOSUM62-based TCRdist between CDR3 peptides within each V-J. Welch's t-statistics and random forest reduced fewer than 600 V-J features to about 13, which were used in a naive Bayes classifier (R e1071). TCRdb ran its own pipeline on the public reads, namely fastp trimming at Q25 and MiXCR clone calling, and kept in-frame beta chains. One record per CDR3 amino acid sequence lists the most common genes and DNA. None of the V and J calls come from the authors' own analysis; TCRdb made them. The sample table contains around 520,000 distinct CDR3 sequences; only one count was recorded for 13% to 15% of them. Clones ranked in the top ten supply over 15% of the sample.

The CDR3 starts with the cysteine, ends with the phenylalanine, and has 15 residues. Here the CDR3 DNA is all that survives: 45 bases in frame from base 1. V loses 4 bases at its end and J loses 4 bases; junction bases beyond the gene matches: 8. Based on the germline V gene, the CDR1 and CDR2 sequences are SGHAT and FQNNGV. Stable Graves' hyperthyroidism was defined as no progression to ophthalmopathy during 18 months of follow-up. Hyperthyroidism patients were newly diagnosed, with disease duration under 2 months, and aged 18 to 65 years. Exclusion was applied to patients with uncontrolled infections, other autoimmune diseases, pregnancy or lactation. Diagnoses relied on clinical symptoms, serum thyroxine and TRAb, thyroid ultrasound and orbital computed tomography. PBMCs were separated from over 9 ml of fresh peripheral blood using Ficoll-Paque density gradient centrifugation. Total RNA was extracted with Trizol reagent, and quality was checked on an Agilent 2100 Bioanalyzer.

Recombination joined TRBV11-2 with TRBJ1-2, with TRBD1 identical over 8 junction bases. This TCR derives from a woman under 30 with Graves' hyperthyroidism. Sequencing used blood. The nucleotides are TGTGCCAGCAGCTATCAGGGGGCGCGGGTCTATGGCTACACCTTC. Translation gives CASSYQGARVYGYTF.